This T cell receptor (beta chain) was found in a study of human T cells and chemical hapten exposure. Study context: An area of 2 cm by approximately 2 cm on upper inner arm skin received 2% DPC for sensitization.

With 3 bases removed from V and 4 bases from J, the gap between germline ends came to 12 bases. The CDR3 extends over 14 amino acids. Study conclusions and caveats: No alteration of TCRs above 1 in 1000 frequency was seen with DPC sensitization.

TCRdb itself ran the RACE reads through MiXCR, one entry per CDR3 protein. The data show 180,000 or so distinct CDR3 sequences, around 30% seen once. As to this clonotype: Antigen unknown.

Time point in this sample: pre-sensitization, week 0. Treatment given: therapeutic diphenylcyclopropenone sensitization with weekly scalp DPC. Sample: whole blood, taken in connection with sensitization to the hapten diphenylcyclopropenone (DPC). The sequence derives from a woman under 40 with alopecia areata. Some clones in this sample may be carry-over from other donors' samples. The chain is built from TRBV12-3 or TRBV12-4 and TRBJ1-1; D might be TRBD1 (6 bases). The CDR3 nucleotides read TGTGCCAGCAGTTTGGGGGCGGCGGGCACTGAAGCTTTCTTT. Encoded protein: CASSLGAAGTEAFF.